This entry concerns a single TCR beta chain. Its cognate antigen is unknown. This sample stems from a study of T cells after yellow fever vaccination. The wider study: The fractions with low cell numbers were processed using SMART-Seq v4 Ultra Low Input. Study-wide results and caveats: Abundant bulk-derived clonotypes could contaminate FACS-sorted repertoires.

The CDR3 runs to 18 residues. TCR cDNA was made by 5'RACE template switching, adding a universal primer site and UMIs. TCRdb itself ran the 5' RACE reads through MiXCR, one entry per CDR3 protein. The table lists 100,000 to 150,000 distinct CDR3 sequences, about 8.2% of them singletons. The sample in question was CD8+ T cells sorted from PBMCs, obtained on the day of the yellow fever booster vaccination. The sequence was obtained from a man younger than 35 who received the YFV17D yellow fever vaccine. This chain joins TRBV21-1 and TRBJ1-5; the table gives TRBD1 as D, unverified against the DNA. TRBV21-1 is reported as a pseudogene. The CDR3 nucleotides read TGTGCCAGCAGCAAAACCCCCAAGGACAGGGGGGACGATCAGCCCCAGCATTTT. Translation: CASSKTPKDRGDDQPQHF.